This T cell receptor (beta chain) is from a study of graft-versus-host responses after intestinal transplantation. On the study more broadly: Recipients were all induced with anti-thymocyte globulin, then given tacrolimus and steroids for roughly 3 years. Study observations and caveats: The authors found GvH clones in recipient marrow, some appearing first in ileum or blood. Those patients showing graft-donor T cell macrochimerism displayed high graft-versus-host to host-versus-graft clonal ratios in allografts. The highest levels of circulating GvH clones went along with early declines in HvG clones after transplant.

Clones were sequenced by immunoSEQ multiplex PCR, and TCRdb holds only the in-frame ones, with some missing. The profile shows under 80,000 clones, roughly 90% of them singletons. A word on this clone: Its antigen remains unknown.

The CDR3 is 14 amino acids. Germline CDR1 reads WSHSY; CDR2 reads SAAADI. Trimming removed 2 bases at V and 9 bases at J, with 14 bases between. The clonotype originates from a human patient who received an intestinal transplant, so some T cells may come from the graft donor. The chain employs TRBV10-2 and TRBJ1-5; no reliable D call. Material: PBMCs, obtained 98 days after intestinal transplantation. The CDR3 region is CASSERSPWPPQHF. CDR3 nucleotides: TGCGCCAGCAGTGAGCGGTCCCCGTGGCCGCCCCAGCATTTT.